These 11 T cell receptor beta chains originate from one sample sequenced in a study of cytomegalovirus exposure and HLA in healthy donors. Primers: 60 Vbeta forward and 13 Jbeta reverse. Assay used: immunoSEQ multiplex PCR; TCRdb lists only in-frame clones, some missing. The sample comprises 100,000 to 150,000 clones, 83% of which are singletons, and roughly 1.2% rests with the top ten. Sequenced: PBMCs. The source is a girl aged 2-9 years in good health and CMV-seronegative.

The chain uses TRBV5-6 and TRBJ1-1, with TRBD1 matching 9 bases. The CDR3 totals 15 residues. Germline trimming cut 4 bases from V and 2 bases from J; bases unmatched to any gene: 6. Germline CDR1 and CDR2: SGHDT and YYEEEE. CDR3 sequence (DNA): TGTGCCAGCAGCGCCCGGGACAGGGACAACACTGAAGCTTTCTTT. Translation gives CASSARDRDNTEAFF.

The genes are TRBV14 and TRBJ1-1; maybe TRBD1 (5 bases). Trimming removed 3 bases at V and 1 base at J, with 9 bases between. Germline V gene data show CDR1 as SGHDN and CDR2 as FVKESK. The CDR3 length is 14 residues. Here the CDR3 reads CASSHGGRNTEAFF. In DNA form, the CDR3 reads TGTGCCAGCAGCCACGGGGGAAGGAACACTGAAGCTTTCTTT.

The rearrangement joins TRBV4-1 to TRBJ2-1; 9 nucleotides agree with TRBD2. Germline V lookup: CDR1 MGHRA, CDR2 YSYEKL. V lost 1 base and J lost 4; bases outside the gene matches: 8. The CDR3 has 17 amino acids. The CDR3 nucleotides read TGCGCCAGCAGCCAAGTTGCGGGAGGGGGGGGTTACAATGAGCAGTTCTTC. Amino acid sequence: CASSQVAGGGGYNEQFF.

The V and J genes are TRBV7-2 and TRBJ2-3, with 7 bases matching TRBD1. CDR1 SGHTA and CDR2 FQGNSA come from the germline V gene. Trimming removed 5 bases from V and 0 bases from J; junction bases left unmatched: 5. The CDR3 is made up of 15 amino acids. The DNA for the CDR3 is TGTGCCAGCAGCCAAGGGACAGCCAGCACAGATACGCAGTATTTT. Its protein product is CASSQGTASTDTQYF.

This clone has just a few counts. The chain combines TRBV6-6 with TRBJ2-7, with 8 nucleotides matching TRBD1. The CDR3 length is 14 residues. Germline CDR1 is MNHNY and CDR2 is SVGAGI (reference sequence). V dropped 6 bases and J dropped 6; count of bases not matched to a gene: 10. The CDR3 sequence is CASSSGRTGSEQYF. For the CDR3, the DNA is TGTGCCAGCAGCTCCGGTCGGACAGGGAGCGAGCAGTACTTC.

This clone was seen only once. Its ends do not fully match the called genes, so a read error is possible. The V gene is TRBV19, the J gene TRBJ1-2; possible D gene TRBD1, 5 bases. Germline CDR1 reads LNHDA; CDR2 reads SQIVND (reference sequence). CDR3 length: 11 amino acids. As DNA, the CDR3 is TGTGCCAGTAGTATCGGGGGGAGAGACAACTTC. It translates to CASSIGGRDNF.

CDR3 amino acids: CASSVNTEAFF. CDR3 DNA sequence: TGTGCCAGCTCAGTCAACACTGAAGCTTTCTTT. The chain employs TRBV28 and TRBJ1-1; D call uncertain. CDR3 length: 11 residues. Germline V gene lookup returns CDR1 MDHEN and CDR2 SYDVKM. Trimming cost V 8 bases and J 2 bases, with 6 bases left between them.

The chain employs TRBV5-1 and TRBJ1-5; 8 nucleotides match TRBD1. J lost 2 bases, V lost 4 bases, and 5 bases had no gene match. In germline, CDR1 is SGHRS, CDR2 YFSETQ. The CDR3 has 15 residues. The CDR3 protein is CASSPGQGGNQPQHF. Here the CDR3 DNA reads TGCGCCAGCAGCCCAGGACAGGGCGGCAATCAGCCCCAGCATTTT.

The J gene is TRBJ2-1, the V gene TRBV5-1; 14 bases agree with TRBD2. Germline V gives CDR1 SGHRS, CDR2 YFSETQ. This CDR3 is 17 amino acids long. V shed 1 base and J 6 bases; nucleotides not matched to a gene: 6. CDR3 amino acids: CASSLLGLAGGGNEQFF. The DNA of the CDR3 is TGCGCCAGCAGCTTGTTAGGACTAGCGGGGGGAGGCAATGAGCAGTTCTTC.

The sample holds a few counts of this clone. This chain links TRBV5-8 with TRBJ1-1; D gene uncertain. The CDR3 spans 9 residues. Germline V gives CDR1 SGHTS, CDR2 YDEGEE. In DNA form, the CDR3 reads TGTGTGGGCAACACTGAAGCTTTCTTT. Protein sequence: CVGNTEAFF.

The chain carries TRBV18 and TRBJ2-2; D call uncertain. The CDR3 sequence is 17 residues long. Germline V lookup: CDR1 KGHSH, CDR2 LQKENI. V lost 2 bases and J lost 2, with 15 bases in between. CDR3 bases: TGTGCCAGCTCACCAGTGGCCAGTGTCACCAACACCGGGGAGCTGTTTTTT. This translates into CASSPVASVTNTGELFF.